This T cell receptor (beta chain) was recorded in a study of OX40 agonist ivuxolimab in advanced cancers. As for the study in general: Treatment of patients was with ivuxolimab, an agonistic anti-OX40 (CD134) antibody.

In this sample, this clone turned up a few times. The antigen is undetermined. Repertoires were generated with immunoSEQ multiplex PCR, while TCRdb's copy carries only in-frame clones and drops some. The repertoire holds around 63,000 clones, with 80% to 90% as singletons. Autoimmune disease history or systemic immunosuppression excluded patients. Cycle 7 day 1, cycle 4 day 1, and baseline were the timepoints at which blood was sampled. Germline CDR1 reads MDHEN; CDR2 reads SYDVKM. Unmatched junction bases numbered 6, after V lost 8 bases and J lost 9 bases. The CDR3 is made up of 14 amino acids. Study results and limitations: Those patients achieving a partial response at 0.1-3.0 mg/kg showed among the lowest clonal expansion.

The origin of this receptor is an adult with an advanced solid tumor such as melanoma, head and neck, liver or kidney cancer. The chain links TRBV28 to TRBJ1-6; 11 bases fit TRBD1. The material was CD4+ or CD8+ T cells sorted from blood, obtained in a trial of the OX40 agonist ivuxolimab. As DNA, the CDR3 is TGTGCCAGCCTCCGGACAGGGGGCCGTTCACCCCTCCACTTT. Translated: CASLRTGGRSPLHF.